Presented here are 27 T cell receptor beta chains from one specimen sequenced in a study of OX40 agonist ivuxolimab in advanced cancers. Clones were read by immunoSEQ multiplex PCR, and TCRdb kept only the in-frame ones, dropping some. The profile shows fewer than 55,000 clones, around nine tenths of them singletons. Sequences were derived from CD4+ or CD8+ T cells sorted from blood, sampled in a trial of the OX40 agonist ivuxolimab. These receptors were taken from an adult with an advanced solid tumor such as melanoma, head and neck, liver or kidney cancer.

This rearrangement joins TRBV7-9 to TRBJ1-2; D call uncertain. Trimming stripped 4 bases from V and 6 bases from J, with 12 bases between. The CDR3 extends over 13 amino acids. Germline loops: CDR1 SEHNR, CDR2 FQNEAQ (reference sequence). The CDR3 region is CASSSISTDGYTF. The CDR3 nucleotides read TGTGCCAGCAGCTCAATCTCCACCGATGGCTACACCTTC.

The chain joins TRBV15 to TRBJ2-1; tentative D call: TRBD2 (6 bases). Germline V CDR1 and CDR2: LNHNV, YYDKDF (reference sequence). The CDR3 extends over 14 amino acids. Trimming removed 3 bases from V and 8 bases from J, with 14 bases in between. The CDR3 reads CATSRTHPGDEQFF. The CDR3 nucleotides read TGTGCCACCAGCAGGACTCACCCGGGGGATGAGCAGTTCTTC. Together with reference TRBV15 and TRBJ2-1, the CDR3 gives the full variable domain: DAMVIQNPRYQVTQFGKPVTLSCSQTLNHNVMYWYQQKSSQAPKLLFHYYDKDFNNEADTPDNFQSRRPNTSFCFLDIRSPGLGDTAMYLCATSRTHPGDEQFFGPGTRLTVL.

The CDR3 loop is CASSYAAEGGEKLFF. In DNA, the CDR3 is TGTGCCAGCAGTTACGCGGCGGAGGGGGGTGAAAAACTGTTTTTT. The chain joins TRBV27 to TRBJ1-4; D may be TRBD1 (6 bases). CDR1 and CDR2 from the germline V gene are MNHEY and SMNVEV (reference sequence). The CDR3 loop spans 15 amino acids. Trimming stripped 4 bases from V and 7 bases from J, with 16 bases between.

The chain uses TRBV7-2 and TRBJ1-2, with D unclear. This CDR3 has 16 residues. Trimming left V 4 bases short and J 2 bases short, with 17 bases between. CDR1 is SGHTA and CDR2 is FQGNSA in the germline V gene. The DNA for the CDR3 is TGTGCCAGCAGCTACAAGATTTGGGAGGGAAACTATGGCTACACCTTC. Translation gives CASSYKIWEGNYGYTF.

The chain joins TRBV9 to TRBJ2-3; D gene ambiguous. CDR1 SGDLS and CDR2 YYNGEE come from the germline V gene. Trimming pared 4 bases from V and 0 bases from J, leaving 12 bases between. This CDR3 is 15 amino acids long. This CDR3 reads CASSPSGRSTDTQYF. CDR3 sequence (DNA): TGTGCCAGCAGCCCTAGTGGCAGGAGCACAGATACGCAGTATTTT.

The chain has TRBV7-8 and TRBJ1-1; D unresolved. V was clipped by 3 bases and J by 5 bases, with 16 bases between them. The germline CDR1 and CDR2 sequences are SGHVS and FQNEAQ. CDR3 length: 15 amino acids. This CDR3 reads CASSLSGNLITEAFF. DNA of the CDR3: TGTGCCAGCAGCTTGTCCGGGAATTTGATAACTGAAGCTTTCTTT. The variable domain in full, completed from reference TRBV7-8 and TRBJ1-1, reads GAGVSQSPRYKVAKRGQDVALRCDPISGHVSLFWYQQALGQGPEFLTYFQNEAQLDKSGLPSDRFFAERPEGSVSTLKIQRTQQEDSAVYLCASSLSGNLITEAFFGQGTRLTVV.

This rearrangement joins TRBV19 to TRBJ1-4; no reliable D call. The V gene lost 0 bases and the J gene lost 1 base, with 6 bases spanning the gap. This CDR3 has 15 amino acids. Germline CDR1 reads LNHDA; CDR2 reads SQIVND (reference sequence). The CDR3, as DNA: TGTGCCAGTAGTATAGAGCCTGGAACTAATGAAAAACTGTTTTTT. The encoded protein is CASSIEPGTNEKLFF.

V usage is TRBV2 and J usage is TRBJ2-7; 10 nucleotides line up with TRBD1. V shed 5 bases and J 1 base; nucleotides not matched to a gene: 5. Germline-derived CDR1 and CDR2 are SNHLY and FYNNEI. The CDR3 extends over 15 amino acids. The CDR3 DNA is TGTGCCAGCAGTAAGGGACAGGGGTTTTCCTACGAGCAGTACTTC. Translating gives CASSKGQGFSYEQYF.

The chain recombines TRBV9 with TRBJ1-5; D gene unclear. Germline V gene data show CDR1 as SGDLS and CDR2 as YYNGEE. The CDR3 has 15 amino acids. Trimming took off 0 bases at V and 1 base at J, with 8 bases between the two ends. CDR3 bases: TGTGCCAGCAGCGTAGGCGGGAAAAGCAATCAGCCCCAGCATTTT. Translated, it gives CASSVGGKSNQPQHF. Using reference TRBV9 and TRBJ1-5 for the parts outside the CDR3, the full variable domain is DSGVTQTPKHLITATGQRVTLRCSPRSGDLSVYWYQQSLDQGLQFLIQYYNGEERAKGNILERFSAQQFPDLHSELNLSSLELGDSALYFCASSVGGKSNQPQHFGDGTRLSIL.

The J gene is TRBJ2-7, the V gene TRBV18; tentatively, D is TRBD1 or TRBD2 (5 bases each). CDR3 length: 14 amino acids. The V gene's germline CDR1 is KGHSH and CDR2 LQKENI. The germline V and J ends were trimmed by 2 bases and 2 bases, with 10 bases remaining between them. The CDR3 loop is CASSPRDQAYEQYF. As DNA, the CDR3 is TGTGCCAGCTCACCAAGGGACCAGGCCTACGAGCAGTACTTC.

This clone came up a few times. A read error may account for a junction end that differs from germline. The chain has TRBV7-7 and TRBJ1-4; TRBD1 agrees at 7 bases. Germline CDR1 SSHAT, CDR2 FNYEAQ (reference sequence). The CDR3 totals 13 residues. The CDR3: CASSVTGNEKLFF. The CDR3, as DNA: TGTGCTAGCAGCGTGACAGGGAATGAAAAACTGTTTTTT.

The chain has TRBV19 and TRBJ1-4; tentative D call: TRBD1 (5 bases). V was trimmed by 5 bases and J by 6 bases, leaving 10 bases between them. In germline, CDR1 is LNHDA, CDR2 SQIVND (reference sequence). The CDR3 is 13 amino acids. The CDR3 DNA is TGTGCCAGTAGTTCTGACAGTTATGAAAAACTGTTTTTT. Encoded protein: CASSSDSYEKLFF.

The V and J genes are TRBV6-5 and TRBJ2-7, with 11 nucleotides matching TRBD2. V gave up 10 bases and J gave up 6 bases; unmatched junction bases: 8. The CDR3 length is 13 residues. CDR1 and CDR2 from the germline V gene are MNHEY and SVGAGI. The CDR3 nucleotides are TGTGCCACTCGACTAGCGGGGAATTCCGAGCAGTACTTC. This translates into CATRLAGNSEQYF.

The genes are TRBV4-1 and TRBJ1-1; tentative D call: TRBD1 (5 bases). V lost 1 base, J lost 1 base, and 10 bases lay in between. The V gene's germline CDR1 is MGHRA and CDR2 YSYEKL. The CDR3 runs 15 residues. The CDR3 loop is CASSQGVRANTEAFF. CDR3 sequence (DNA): TGCGCCAGCAGCCAAGGCGTCAGGGCGAACACTGAAGCTTTCTTT.

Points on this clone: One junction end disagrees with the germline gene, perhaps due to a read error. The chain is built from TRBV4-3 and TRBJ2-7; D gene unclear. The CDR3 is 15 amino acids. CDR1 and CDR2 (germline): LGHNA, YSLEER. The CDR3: CASSQDLARKSEQYF. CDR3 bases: TGCGCTAGCAGCCAAGATTTGGCTAGAAAGAGCGAGCAGTACTTC.

The chain's CDR3 is CASSGLTGGAGELFF. The DNA of the CDR3 is TGTGCCAGCAGCGGGCTCACAGGGGGGGCCGGGGAGCTGTTTTTT. The genes are TRBV5-5 and TRBJ2-2; a weak D match, TRBD1 (8 bases). The CDR3 spans 15 residues. Germline V gene lookup returns CDR1 SGHKS and CDR2 YYEKEE (reference sequence). The ends were cut back, 4 bases at V and 6 bases at J, with 16 bases in the middle.

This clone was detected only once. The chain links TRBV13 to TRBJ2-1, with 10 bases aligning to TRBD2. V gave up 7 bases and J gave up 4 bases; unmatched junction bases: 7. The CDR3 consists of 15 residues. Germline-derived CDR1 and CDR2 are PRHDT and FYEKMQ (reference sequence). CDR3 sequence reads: CASMELSGGYNEQFF. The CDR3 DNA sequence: TGTGCCAGCATGGAGCTTAGCGGGGGGTACAATGAGCAGTTCTTC.

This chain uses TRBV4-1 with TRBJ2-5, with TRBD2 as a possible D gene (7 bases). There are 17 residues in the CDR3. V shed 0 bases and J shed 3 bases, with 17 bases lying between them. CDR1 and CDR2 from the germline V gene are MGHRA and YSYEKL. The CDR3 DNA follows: TGCGCCAGCAGCCAAGAAGGATGGGGGGGGGCCGAAGAGACCCAGTACTTC. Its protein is CASSQEGWGGAEETQYF.

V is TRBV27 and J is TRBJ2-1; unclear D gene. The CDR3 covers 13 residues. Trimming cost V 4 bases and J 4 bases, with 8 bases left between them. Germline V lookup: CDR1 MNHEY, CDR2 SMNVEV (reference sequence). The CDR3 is CASSSDFYNEQFF. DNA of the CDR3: TGTGCCAGCAGTTCAGACTTTTACAATGAGCAGTTCTTC.

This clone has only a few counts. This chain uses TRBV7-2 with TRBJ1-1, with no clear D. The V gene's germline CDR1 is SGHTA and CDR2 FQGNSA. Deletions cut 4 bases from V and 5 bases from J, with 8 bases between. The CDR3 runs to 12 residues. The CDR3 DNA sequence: TGTGCCAGCAGCTCCGGAAGGACTGAAGCTTTCTTT. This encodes CASSSGRTEAFF.

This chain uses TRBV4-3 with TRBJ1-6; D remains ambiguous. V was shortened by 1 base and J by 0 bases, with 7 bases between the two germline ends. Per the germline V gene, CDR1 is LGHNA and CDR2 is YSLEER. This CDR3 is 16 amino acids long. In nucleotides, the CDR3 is TGCGCCAGCAGCCAAGCGACCAGCTCCTATAATTCACCCCTCCACTTT. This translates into CASSQATSSYNSPLHF.

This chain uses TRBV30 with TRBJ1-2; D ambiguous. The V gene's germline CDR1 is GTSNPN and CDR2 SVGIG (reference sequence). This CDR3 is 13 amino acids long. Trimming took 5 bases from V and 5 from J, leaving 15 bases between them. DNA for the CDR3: TGTGCCTGGGGGTTTGAATGGGGATATGGCTACACCTTC. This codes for CAWGFEWGYGYTF.

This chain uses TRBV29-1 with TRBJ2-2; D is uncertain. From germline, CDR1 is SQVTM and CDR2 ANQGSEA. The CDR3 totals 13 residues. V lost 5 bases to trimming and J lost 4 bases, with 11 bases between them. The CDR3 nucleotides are TGCAGCGTTCCCACAGAGATCACCGGGGAGCTGTTTTTT. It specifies CSVPTEITGELFF.

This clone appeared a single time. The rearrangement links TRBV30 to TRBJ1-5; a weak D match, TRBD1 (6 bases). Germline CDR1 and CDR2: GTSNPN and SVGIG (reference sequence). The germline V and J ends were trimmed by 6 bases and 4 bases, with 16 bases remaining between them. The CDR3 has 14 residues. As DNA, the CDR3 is TGTGCCTGCAAATTAGGGGGGGGTAATCAGCCCCAGCATTTT. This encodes CACKLGGGNQPQHF.

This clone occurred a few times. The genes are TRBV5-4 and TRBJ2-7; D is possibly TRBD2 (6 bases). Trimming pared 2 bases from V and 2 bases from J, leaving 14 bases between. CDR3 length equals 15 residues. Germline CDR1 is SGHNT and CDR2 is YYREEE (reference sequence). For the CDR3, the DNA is TGTGCCAGCAGCTTTGGTGGCGGGGAGACCTACGAGCAGTACTTC. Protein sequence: CASSFGGGETYEQYF.

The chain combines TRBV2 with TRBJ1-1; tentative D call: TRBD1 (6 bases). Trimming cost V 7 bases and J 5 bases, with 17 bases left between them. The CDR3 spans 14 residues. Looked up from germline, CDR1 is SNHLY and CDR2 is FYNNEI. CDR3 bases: TGTGCCAGCACCGCTACAGGGAGGGAAACTGAAGCTTTCTTT. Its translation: CASTATGRETEAFF.

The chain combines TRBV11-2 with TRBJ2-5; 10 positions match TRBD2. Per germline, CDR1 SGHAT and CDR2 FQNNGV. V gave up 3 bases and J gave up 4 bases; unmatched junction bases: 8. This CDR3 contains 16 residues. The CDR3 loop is CASSLQLAGWAETQYF. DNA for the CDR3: TGTGCCAGCAGCTTGCAACTAGCGGGGTGGGCAGAGACCCAGTACTTC.